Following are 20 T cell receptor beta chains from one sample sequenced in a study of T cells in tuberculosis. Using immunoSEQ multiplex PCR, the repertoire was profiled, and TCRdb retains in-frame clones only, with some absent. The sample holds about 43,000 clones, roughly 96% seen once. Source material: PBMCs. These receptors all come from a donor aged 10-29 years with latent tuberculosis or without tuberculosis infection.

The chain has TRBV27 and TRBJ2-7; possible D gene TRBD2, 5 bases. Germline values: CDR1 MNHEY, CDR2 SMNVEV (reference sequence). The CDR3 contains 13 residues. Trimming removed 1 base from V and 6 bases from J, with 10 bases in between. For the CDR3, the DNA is TGTGCCAGCAGTTTATTACGGGGTAGCGAGCAGTACTTC. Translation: CASSLLRGSEQYF.

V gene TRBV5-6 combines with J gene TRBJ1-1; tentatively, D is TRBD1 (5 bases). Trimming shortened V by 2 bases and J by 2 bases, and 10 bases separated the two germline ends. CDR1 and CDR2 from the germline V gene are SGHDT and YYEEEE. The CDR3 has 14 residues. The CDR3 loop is CASSLGVRNTEAFF. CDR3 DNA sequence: TGTGCCAGCAGCTTAGGGGTCCGAAACACTGAAGCTTTCTTT.

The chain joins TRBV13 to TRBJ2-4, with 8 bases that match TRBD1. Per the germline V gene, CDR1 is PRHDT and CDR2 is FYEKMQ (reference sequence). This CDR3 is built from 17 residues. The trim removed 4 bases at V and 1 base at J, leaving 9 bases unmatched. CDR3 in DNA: TGTGCCAGCAGCTCAAGTAGACAGGGGATGGCCAAAAACATTCAGTACTTC. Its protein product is CASSSSRQGMAKNIQYF.

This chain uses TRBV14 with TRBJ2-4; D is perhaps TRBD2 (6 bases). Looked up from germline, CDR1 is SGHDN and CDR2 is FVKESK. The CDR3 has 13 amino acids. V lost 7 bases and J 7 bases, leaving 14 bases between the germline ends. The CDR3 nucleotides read TGTGCCAGCAAAGAGTCGGGGGTGAACATTCAGTACTTC. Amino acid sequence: CASKESGVNIQYF.

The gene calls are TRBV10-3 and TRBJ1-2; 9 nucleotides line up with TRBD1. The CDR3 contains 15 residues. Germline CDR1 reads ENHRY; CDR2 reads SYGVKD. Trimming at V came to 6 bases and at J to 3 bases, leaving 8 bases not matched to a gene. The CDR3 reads CAIRGITGGYYGYTF. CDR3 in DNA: TGTGCCATCAGGGGAATTACAGGGGGCTACTATGGCTACACCTTC.

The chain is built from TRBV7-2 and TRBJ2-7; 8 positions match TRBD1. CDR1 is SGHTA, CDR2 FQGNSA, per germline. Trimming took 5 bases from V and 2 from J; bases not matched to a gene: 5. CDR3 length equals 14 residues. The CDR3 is CASSPGTGAYEQYF. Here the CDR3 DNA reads TGTGCCAGCAGCCCTGGGACAGGCGCCTACGAGCAGTACTTC.

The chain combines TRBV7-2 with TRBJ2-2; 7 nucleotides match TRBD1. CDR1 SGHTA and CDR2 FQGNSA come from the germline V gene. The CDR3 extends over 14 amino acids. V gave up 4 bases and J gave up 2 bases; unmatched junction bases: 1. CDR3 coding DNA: TGTGCCAGCAGCTGGGACAGTAACACCGGGGAGCTGTTTTTT. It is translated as CASSWDSNTGELFF.

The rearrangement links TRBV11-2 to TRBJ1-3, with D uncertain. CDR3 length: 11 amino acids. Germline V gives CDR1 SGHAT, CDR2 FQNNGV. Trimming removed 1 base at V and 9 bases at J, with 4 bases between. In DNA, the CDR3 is TGTGCCAGCAGCTTAGGGAGCACCATATATTTT. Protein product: CASSLGSTIYF.

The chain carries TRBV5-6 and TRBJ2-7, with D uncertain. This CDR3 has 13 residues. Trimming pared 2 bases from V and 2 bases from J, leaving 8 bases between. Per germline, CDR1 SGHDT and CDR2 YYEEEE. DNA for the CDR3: TGTGCCAGCAGCTTTACGGTTGCCTACGAGCAGTACTTC. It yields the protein CASSFTVAYEQYF.

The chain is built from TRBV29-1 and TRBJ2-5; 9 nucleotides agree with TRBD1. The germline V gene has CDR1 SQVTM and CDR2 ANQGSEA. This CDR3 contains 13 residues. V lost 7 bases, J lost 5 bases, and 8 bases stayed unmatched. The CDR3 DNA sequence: TGCAGCGGCGACAGGGGGACGGGCGAGACCCAGTACTTC. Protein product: CSGDRGTGETQYF.

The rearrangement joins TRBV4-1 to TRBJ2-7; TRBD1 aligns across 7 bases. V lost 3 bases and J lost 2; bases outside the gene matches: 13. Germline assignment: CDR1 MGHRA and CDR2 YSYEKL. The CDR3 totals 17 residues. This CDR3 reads CASSHYVSDRVTYEQYF. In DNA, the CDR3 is TGCGCCAGCAGCCATTACGTTTCAGACAGGGTGACCTACGAGCAGTACTTC.

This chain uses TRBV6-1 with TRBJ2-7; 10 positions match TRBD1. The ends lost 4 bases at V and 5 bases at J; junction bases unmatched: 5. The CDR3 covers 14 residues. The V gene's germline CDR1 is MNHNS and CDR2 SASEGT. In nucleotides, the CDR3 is TGTGCCAGCAGTGGGGGACAGGGGACCCACGAGCAGTACTTC. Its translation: CASSGGQGTHEQYF.

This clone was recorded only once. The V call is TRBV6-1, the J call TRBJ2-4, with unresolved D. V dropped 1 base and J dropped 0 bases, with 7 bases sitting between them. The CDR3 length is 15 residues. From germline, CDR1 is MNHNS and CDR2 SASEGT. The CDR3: CASSEGSVAKNIQYF. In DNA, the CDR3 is TGTGCCAGCAGTGAAGGGAGCGTAGCCAAAAACATTCAGTACTTC.

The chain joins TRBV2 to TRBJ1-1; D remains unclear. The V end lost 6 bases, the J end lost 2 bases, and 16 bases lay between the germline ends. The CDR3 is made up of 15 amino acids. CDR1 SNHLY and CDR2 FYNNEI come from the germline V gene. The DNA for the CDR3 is TGTGCCAGCAGGGCGCACCGGGATATCAACACTGAAGCTTTCTTT. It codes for CASRAHRDINTEAFF.

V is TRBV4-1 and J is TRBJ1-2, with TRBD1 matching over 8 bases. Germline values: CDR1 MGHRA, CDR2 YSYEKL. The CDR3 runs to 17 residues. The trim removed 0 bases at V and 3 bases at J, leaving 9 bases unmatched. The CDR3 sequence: CASSQDFQDRVYYGYTF. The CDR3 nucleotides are TGCGCCAGCAGCCAAGATTTTCAGGACAGGGTTTACTATGGCTACACCTTC.

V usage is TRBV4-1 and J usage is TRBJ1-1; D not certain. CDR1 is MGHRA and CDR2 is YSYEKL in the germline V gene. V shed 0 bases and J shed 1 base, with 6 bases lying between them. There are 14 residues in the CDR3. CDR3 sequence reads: CASSQERENTEAFF. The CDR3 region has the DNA TGCGCCAGCAGCCAAGAGAGGGAGAACACTGAAGCTTTCTTT.

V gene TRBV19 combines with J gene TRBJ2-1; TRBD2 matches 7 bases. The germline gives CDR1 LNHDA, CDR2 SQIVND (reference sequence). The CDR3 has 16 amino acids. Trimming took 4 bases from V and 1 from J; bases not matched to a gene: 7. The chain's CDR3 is CASSRASGTSYNEQFF. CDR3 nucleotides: TGTGCCAGTAGTAGGGCTAGCGGTACGTCCTACAATGAGCAGTTCTTC. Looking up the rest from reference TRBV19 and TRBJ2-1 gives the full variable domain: DGGITQSPKYLFRKEGQNVTLSCEQNLNHDAMYWYRQDPGQGLRLIYYSQIVNDFQKGDIAEGYSVSREKKESFPLTVTSAQKNPTAFYLCASSRASGTSYNEQFFGPGTRLTVL.

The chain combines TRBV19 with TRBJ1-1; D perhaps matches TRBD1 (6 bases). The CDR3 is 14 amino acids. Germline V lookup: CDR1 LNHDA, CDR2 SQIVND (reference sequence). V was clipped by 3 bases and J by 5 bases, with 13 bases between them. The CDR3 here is CASSILGRGTEAFF. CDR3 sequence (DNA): TGTGCCAGTAGTATCCTAGGGAGGGGGACTGAAGCTTTCTTT.

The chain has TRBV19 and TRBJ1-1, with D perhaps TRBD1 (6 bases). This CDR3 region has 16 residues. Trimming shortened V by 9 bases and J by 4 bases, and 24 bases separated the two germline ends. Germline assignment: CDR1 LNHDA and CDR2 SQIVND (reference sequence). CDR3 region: CASAVKKGEWGTEAFF. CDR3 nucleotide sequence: TGTGCCAGCGCCGTGAAAAAGGGGGAATGGGGCACTGAAGCTTTCTTT.

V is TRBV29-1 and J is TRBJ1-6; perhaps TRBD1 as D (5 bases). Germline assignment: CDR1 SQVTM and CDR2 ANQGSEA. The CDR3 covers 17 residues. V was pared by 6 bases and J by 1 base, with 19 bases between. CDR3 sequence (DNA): TGCAGCGTCTCAAGGACACTTCTTGTATCCTATAATTCACCCCTCCACTTT. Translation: CSVSRTLLVSYNSPLHF.